This T cell receptor (beta chain) originates from a study of shared T cell receptors in the human thymus. The method was immunoSEQ multiplex PCR; TCRdb's version includes in-frame clones alone and lacks a portion of them. The table has approximately 760,000 clones, 70% to 90% seen once. This same sample was also taken into another study, of human thymus T cells.

Material for sequencing was thymocytes. The receptor was isolated from a girl in the first two years of life with a congenital heart defect.

The CDR3 loop reads CASSLFQPPGDTEAFF. CDR3 bases: TGCGCCAGCAGCTTATTTCAGCCGCCGGGGGATACTGAAGCTTTCTTT. The rearrangement joins TRBV5-1 to TRBJ1-1, with a weak D call TRBD1 (5 bases). Germline V gene data show CDR1 as SGHRS and CDR2 as YFSETQ. Trimming left V 2 bases short and J 5 bases short, with 19 bases between. The CDR3 sequence is 16 residues long.